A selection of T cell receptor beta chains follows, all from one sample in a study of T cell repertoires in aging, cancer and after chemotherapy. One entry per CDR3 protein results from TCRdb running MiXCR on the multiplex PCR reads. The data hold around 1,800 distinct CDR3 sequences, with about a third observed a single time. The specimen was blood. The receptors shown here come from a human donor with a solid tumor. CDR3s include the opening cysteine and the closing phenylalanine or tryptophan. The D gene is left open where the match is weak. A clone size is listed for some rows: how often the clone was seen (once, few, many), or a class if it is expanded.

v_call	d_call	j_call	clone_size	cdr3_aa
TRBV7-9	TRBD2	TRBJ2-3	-	CASSLRDYYNTQYF
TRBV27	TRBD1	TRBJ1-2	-	CASSFSGGTPLYGYTF
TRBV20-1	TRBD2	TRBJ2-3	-	CSAGAGARGLGTQYF
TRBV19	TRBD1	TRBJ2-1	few	CASSPGTANNEQFF
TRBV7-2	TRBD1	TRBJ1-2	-	CASSRGQGEGYTF
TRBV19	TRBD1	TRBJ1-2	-	CASSIGTGEGNGYTF
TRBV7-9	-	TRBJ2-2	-	CASSLGLANTGELFF
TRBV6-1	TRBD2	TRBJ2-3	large	CASTQISGGADTQYF
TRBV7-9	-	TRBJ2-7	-	CASSSDRRKYF
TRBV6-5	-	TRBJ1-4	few	CASSFLSRQSRGEKLFF
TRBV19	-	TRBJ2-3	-	CASSMFQVGSTDTQYF
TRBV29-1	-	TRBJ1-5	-	CSVEDGVGQPQHF
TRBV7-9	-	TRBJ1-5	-	CASSPPSGSQPQHF
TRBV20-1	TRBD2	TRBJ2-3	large	CSARKAGARDTQYF
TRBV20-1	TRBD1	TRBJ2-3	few	CSARTGGPTDTQYF
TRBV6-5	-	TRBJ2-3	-	CASRTTAVTQYF
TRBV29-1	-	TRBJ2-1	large	CSVEDRVDEQFF
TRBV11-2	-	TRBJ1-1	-	CASSLAGGAMNTEAFF
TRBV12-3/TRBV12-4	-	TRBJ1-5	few	CASSRSDQPQHF
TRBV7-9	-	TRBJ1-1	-	CASSPKGGGTEAFF
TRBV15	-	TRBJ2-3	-	CATSREGAGSTDTQYF
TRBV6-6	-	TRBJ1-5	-	CASSPSGGGRYSNQPQHF
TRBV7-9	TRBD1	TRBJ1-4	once	CASSDTPGGSGKLFF
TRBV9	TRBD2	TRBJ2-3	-	CASSPRLAGGSTDTQYF
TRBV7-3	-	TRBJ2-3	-	CASSGTRTDTQYF
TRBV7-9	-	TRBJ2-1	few	CASSLGGGNEQFF
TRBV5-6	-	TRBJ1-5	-	CASRGQYSNQPQHF
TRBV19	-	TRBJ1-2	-	CASSIGTASSYGYTF
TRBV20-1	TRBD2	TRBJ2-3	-	CSARDLRLAGADTQYF
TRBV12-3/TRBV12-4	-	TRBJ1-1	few	CASRHNTEAFF
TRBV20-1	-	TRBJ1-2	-	CSASFGGLNGYTF
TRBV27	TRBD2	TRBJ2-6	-	CASSLTLAGTGANVLTF
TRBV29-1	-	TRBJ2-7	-	CSAWRGYEQYF
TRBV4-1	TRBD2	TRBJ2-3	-	CASSQGGGGPGTDTQYF
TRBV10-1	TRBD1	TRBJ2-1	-	CASSKSWTGHEQFF
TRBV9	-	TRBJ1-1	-	CASSSEGGGANTEAFF
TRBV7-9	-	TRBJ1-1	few	CASSPDRRAFF
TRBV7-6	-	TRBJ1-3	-	CASSIFTSSQSSGNTIYF
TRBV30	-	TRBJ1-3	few	CAWKGVGNTIYF
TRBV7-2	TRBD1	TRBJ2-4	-	CASSRGQGNIQYF
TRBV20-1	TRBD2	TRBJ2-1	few	CSASPSGGLYNEQFF
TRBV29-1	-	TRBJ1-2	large	CSTARGTEGYTF
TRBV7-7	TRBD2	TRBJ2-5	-	CASSSGTSGGETQYF
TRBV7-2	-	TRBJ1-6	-	CASSVGQGDNSPLHF
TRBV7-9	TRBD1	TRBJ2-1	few	CASSWGQGPYNEQFF
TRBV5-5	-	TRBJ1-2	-	CASSGGEKFYGYTF
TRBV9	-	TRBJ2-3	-	CASSATSSGDDTQYF
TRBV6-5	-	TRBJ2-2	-	CASSLRQLRNTGELFF
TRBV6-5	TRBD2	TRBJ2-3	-	CASSGLAGGPDTQYF
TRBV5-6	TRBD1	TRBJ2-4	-	CASSLGGQGNIQYF
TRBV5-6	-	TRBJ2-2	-	CASSPQARTIRGTGELFF
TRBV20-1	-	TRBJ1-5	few	CSAGRDNRNQPQHF
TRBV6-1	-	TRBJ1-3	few	CASSEVSPVSGNTIYF
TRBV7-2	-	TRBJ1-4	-	CASTGWEPNEKLFF
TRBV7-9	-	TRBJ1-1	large	CASSSGSSAFF
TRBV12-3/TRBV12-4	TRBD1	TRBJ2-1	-	CASSLDREPNNEQFF
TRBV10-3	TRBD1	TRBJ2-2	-	CASRGTGGDTGELFF
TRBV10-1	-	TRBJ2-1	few	CASSVGGAANEQFF
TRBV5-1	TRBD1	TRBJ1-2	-	CASSDGQVYGYTF
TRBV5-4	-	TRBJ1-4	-	CASSTAGKEKLFF